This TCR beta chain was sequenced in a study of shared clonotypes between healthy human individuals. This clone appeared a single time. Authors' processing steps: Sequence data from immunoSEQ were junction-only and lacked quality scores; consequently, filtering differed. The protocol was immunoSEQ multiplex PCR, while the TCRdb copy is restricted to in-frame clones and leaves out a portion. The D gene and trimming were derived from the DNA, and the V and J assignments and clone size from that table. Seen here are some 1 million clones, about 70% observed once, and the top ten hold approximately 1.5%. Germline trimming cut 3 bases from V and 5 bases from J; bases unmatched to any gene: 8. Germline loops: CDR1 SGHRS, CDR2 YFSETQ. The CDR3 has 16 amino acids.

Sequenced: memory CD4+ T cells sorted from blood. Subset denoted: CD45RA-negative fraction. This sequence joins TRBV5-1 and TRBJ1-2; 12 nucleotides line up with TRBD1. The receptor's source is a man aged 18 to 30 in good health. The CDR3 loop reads CASSSGQGAPGYGYTF. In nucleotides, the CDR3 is TGCGCCAGCAGCTCGGGACAGGGGGCGCCGGGGTATGGCTACACCTTC.